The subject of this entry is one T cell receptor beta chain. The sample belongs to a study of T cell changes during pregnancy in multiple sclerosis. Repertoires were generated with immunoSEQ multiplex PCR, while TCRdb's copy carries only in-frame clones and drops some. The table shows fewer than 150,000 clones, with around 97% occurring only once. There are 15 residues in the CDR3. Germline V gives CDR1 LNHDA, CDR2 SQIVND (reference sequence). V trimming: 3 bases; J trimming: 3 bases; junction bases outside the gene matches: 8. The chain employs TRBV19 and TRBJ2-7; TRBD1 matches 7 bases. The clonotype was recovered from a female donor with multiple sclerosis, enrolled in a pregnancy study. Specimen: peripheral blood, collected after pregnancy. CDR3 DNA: TGTGCCAGTAGTATCGCCGGGACAGACCACTACGAGCAGTACTTC. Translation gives CASSIAGTDHYEQYF.